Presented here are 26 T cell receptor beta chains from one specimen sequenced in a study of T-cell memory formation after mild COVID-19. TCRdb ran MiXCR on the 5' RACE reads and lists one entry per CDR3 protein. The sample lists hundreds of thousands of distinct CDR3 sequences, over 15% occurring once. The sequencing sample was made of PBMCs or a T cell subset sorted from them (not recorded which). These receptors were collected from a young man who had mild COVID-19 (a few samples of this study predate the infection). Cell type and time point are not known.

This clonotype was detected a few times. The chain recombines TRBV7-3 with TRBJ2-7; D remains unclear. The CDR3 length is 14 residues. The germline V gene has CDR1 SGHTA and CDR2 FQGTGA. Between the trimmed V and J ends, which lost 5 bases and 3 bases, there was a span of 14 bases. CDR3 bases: TGTGCCAGCAGCGCCGAGTGGCGGAACTACGAGCAGTACGTC. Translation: CASSAEWRNYEQYV.

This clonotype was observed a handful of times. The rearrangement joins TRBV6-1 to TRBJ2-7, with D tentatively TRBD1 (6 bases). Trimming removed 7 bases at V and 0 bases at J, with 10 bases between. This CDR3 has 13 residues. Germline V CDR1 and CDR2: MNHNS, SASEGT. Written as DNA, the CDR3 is TGTGCCAGCAAGACAGGCGTCTCCTACGAGCAGTACGTC. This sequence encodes CASKTGVSYEQYV.

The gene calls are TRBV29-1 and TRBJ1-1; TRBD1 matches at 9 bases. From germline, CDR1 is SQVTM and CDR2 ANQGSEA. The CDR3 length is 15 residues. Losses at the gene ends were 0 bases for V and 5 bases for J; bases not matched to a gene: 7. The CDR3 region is CSVEDGTGRRTEAFF. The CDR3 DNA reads TGCAGCGTTGAAGACGGGACAGGGAGACGGACTGAAGCTTTCTTT.

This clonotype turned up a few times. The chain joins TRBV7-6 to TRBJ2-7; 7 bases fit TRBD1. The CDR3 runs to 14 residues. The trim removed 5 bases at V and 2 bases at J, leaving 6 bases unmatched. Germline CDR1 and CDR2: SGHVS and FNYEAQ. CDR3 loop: CASSQGVGPYEQYF. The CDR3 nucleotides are TGTGCCAGCAGCCAGGGGGTGGGTCCCTACGAGCAGTACTTC.

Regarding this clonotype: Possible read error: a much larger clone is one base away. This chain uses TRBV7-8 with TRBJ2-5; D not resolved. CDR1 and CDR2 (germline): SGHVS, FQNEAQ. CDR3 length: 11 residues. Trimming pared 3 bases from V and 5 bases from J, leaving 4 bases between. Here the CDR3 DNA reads TGTGCCAGCAGCTTCATGGAGACCCAGTACTTC. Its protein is CASSFMETQYF.

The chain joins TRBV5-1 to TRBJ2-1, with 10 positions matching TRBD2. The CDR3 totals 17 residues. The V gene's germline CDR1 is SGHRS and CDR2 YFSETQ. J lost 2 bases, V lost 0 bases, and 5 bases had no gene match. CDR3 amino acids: CASSLGLAGETYNEQFF. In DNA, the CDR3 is TGCGCCAGCAGCTTGGGACTAGCGGGCGAGACCTACAATGAGCAGTTCTTC.

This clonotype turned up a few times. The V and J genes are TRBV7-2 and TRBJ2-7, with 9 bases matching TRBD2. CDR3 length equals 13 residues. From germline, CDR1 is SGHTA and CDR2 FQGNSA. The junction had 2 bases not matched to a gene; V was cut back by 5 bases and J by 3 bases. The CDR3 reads CASSVSGGYEQYF. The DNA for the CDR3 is TGTGCCAGCAGCGTTAGCGGGGGCTACGAGCAGTACTTC.

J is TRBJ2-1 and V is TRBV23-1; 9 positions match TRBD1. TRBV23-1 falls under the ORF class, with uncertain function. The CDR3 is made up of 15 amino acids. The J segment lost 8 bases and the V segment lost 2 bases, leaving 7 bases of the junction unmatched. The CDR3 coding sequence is TGCGCCAGCAGTCAACCGGGACAGGGAGGGTATGAGCAGTTCTTC. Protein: CASSQPGQGGYEQFF.

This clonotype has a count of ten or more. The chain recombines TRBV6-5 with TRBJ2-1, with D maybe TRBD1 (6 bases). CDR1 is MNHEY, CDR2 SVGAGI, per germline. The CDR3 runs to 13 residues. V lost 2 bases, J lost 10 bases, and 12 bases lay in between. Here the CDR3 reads CASSYGDTAEQFF. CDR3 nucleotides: TGTGCCAGCAGTTACGGGGACACCGCGGAGCAGTTCTTC.

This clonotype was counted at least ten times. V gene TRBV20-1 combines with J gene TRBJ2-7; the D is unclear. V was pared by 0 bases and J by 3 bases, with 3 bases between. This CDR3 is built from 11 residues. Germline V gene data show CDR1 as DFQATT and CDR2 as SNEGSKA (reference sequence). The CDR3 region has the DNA TGCAGTGCTAGAGAGGGCTACGAGCAGTACGTC. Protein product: CSAREGYEQYV.

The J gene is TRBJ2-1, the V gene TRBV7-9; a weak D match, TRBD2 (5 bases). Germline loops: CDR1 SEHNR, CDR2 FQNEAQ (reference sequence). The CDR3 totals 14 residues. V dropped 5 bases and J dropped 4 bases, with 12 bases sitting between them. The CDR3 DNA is TGTGCCAGCAGCAACCCGGGAAGTTACAATGAGCAGTTCTTC. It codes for CASSNPGSYNEQFF.

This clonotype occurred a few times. For the CDR3, the DNA is TGTGCCAGCACCTTTGATATGCCCGGGGAGCTGTTTTTT. This encodes CASTFDMPGELFF. The rearrangement uses TRBV6-6 and TRBJ2-2; D remains ambiguous. Per germline, CDR1 MNHNY and CDR2 SVGAGI (reference sequence). The ends were cut back, 7 bases at V and 6 bases at J, with 12 bases in the middle. The CDR3 contains 13 residues.

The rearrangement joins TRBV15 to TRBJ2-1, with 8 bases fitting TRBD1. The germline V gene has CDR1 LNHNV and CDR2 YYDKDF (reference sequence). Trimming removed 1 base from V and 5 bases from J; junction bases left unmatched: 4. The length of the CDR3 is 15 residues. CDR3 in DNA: TGTGCCACCAGCAGAGCAGGGGGCCCCGACAATGAGCAGTTCTTC. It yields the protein CATSRAGGPDNEQFF.

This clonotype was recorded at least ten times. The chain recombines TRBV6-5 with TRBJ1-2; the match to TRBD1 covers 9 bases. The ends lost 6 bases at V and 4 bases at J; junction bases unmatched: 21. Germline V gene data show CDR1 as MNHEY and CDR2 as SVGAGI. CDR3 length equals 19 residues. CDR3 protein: CASSPAIGTGTSFFYGYTF. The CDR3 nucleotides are TGTGCCAGCAGCCCTGCGATTGGGACAGGGACGTCCTTTTTCTATGGCTACACCTTC.

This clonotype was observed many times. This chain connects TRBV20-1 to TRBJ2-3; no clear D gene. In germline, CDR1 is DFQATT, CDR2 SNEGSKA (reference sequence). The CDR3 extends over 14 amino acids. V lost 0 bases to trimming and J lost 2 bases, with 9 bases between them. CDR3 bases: TGCAGTGCTAGAGAAGGTCTGGACACAGATACGCAGTATTTT. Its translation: CSAREGLDTDTQYF.

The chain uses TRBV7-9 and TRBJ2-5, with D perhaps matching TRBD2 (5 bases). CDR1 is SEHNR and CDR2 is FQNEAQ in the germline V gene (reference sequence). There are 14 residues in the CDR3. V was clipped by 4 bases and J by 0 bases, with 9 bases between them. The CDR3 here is CASSWSGYQETQYF. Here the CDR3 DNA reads TGTGCCAGCAGCTGGTCGGGGTACCAAGAGACCCAGTACTTC.

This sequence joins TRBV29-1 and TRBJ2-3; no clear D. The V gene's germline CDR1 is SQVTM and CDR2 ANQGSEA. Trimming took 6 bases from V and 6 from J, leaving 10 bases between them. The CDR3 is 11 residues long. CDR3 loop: CSVEKADTQYF. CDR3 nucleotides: TGCAGCGTCGAAAAGGCGGATACGCAGTATTTT.

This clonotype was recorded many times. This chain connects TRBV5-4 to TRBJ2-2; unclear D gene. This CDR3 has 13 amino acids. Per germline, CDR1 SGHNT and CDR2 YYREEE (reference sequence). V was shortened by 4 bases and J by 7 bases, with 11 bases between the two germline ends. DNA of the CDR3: TGTGCCAGCAGCACCAGCAGAGGCGGGGAGCTGTTTTTT. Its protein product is CASSTSRGGELFF.

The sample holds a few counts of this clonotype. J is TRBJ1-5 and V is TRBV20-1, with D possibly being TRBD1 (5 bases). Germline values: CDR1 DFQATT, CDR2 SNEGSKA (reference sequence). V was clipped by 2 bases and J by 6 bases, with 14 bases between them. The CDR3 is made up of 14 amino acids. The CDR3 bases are TGCAGTGCTAGAAACCCAGGGTCAAGTCAGCCCCAGCATTTT. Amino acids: CSARNPGSSQPQHF.

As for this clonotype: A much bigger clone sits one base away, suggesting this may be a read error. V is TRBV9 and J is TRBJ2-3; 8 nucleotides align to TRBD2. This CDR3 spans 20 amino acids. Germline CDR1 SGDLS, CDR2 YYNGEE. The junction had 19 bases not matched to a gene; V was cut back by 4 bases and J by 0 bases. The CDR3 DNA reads TGTGCCAGCAGCTCCCGGGGATTAGCGGGGTCGACCTCTAGCACAGATACGCAGTATTTT. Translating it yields CASSSRGLAGSTSSTDTQYF.

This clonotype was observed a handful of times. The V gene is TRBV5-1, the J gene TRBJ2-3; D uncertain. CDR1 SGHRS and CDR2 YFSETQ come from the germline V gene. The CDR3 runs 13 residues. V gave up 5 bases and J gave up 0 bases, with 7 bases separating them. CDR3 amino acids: CASRSYSTDTQYF. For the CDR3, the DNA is TGCGCCAGCAGATCCTATAGCACAGATACGCAGTATTTT. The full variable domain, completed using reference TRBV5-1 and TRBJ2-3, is KAGVTQTPRYLIKTRGQQVTLSCSPISGHRSVSWYQQTPGQGLQFLFEYFSETQRNKGNFPGRFSGRQFSNSRSEMNVSTLELGDSALYLCASRSYSTDTQYFGPGTRLTVL.

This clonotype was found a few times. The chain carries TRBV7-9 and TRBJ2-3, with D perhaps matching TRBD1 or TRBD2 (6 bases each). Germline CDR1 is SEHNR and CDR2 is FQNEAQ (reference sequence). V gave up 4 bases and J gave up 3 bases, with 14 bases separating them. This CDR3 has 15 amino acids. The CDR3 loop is CASSSQGGWTDTQYF. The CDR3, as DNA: TGTGCCAGCAGCTCACAGGGAGGATGGACAGATACGCAGTATTTT. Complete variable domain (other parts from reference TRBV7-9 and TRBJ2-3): DTGVSQNPRHKITKRGQNVTFRCDPISEHNRLYWYRQTLGQGPEFLTYFQNEAQLEKSRLLSDRFSAERPKGSFSTLEIQRTEQGDSAMYLCASSSQGGWTDTQYFGPGTRLTVL.

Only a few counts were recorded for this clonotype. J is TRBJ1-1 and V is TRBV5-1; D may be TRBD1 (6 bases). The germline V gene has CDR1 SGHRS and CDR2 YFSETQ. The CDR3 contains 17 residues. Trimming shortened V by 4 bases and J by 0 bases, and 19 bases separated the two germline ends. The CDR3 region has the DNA TGCGCCAGCAGCACTGGGGGGACACGTATCATGAACACTGAAGCTTTCTTT. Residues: CASSTGGTRIMNTEAFF. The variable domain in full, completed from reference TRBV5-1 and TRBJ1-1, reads KAGVTQTPRYLIKTRGQQVTLSCSPISGHRSVSWYQQTPGQGLQFLFEYFSETQRNKGNFPGRFSGRQFSNSRSEMNVSTLELGDSALYLCASSTGGTRIMNTEAFFGQGTRLTVV.

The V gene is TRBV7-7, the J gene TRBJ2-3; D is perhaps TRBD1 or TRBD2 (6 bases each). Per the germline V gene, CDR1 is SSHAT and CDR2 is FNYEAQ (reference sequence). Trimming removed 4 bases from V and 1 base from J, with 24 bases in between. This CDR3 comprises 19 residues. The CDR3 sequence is CASSSGRGQGSERTDTQYF. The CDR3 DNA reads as TGTGCCAGCAGCTCGGGCCGGGGGCAGGGATCTGAGCGCACAGATACGCAGTATTTT.

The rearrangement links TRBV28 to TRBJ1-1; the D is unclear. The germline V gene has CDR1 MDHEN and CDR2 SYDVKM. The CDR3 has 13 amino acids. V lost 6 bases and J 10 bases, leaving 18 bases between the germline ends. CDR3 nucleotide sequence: TGTGCCAGCAGCTTCCTTTGGTCCCCTGGAGCTTTCTTT. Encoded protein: CASSFLWSPGAFF.

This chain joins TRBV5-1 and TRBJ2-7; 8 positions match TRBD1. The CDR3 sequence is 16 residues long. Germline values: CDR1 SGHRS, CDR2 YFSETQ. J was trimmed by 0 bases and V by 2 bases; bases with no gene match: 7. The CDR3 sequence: CASSLTGGAHSYEQYF. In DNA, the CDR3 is TGCGCCAGCAGCTTAACAGGGGGAGCCCACTCCTACGAGCAGTACTTC.